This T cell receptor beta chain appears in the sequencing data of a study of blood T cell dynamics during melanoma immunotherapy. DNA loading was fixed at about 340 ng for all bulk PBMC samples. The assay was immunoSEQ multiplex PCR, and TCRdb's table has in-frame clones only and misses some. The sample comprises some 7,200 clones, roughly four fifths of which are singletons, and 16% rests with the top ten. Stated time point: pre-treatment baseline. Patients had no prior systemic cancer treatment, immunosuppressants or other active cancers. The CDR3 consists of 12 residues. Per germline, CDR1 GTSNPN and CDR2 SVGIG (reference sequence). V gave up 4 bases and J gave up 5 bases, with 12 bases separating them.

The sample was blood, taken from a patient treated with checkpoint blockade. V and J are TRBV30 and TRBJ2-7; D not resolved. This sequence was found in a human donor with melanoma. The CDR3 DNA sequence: TGTGCCTGGAATCCAGGTACCGACGAGCAGTACTTC. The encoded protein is CAWNPGTDEQYF.